This T cell receptor beta chain was identified in a study of Ad26.COV2.S vaccination and SARS-CoV-2 variants. Study observations and caveats: The study found similar non-spike TCR breadth in vaccine and placebo recipients. Vaccine recipients posted higher spike-specific TCR breadth than their placebo counterparts.

Stated treatment: some 19 received Ad26.COV2.S at low or high dose, single or two shots; about five received placebo; per-sample allocation not given. Samples analyzed were those drawn on day 63 after the first vaccine or placebo injection. This CDR3 comprises 12 residues. V shed 3 bases, J shed 11 bases, and the junction held 3 bases outside the gene matches. Germline V gene data show CDR1 as SGHAT and CDR2 as FQNNGV. This clone showed up just once. Its antigen is unidentified. Here immunoSEQ multiplex PCR was the method, and the copy in TCRdb shows in-frame clones only, minus some. The data show a few hundred thousand clones, with roughly 88% seen just once and 3.6% held by the top ten.

The sequence was collected from a person between 18 and 60 years old who received the Ad26.COV2.S COVID-19 vaccine or a placebo. This sample comprised peripheral blood, obtained in a trial of Ad26.COV2.S vaccine versus placebo. The chain carries TRBV11-2 and TRBJ2-1, with TRBD1 matching over 8 bases. CDR3 bases: TGTGCCAGCAGCTTTGGACAGGGCAAGCAGTTCTTC. Amino acids: CASSFGQGKQFF.